One and the same sample provided the 13 T cell receptor beta chains below, sequenced in a study of blood T cell repertoires in COVID-19 (TCRdb year 2020). Library creation used the immunoSEQ multiplex PCR assay. TCRdb retrieved this table from immuneACCESS and kept in-frame rearrangements only. Not all clones are present; in checked studies, unresolved V genes account for under half, and no reason is known for the remainder. The sample table contains 40,000 to 50,000 clones; only one count was recorded for more than 80% of them. 8.5% to 10% of the sample is taken by the ten largest. Sequenced sample: peripheral blood. The receptors come from a young man with active or convalescent COVID-19.

This clone has just a few counts. The chain uses TRBV10-3 and TRBJ1-6, with unresolved D. This CDR3 has 13 amino acids. CDR1 is ENHRY, CDR2 SYGVKD, per germline. V was pared by 4 bases and J by 3 bases, with 4 bases between. DNA of the CDR3: TGTGCCATCAGTGGACACTATAATTCACCCCTCCACTTT. Its translation: CAISGHYNSPLHF.

V is TRBV19 and J is TRBJ2-5; TRBD1 aligns across 8 bases. J was trimmed by 5 bases and V by 6 bases; bases with no gene match: 11. Per the germline V gene, CDR1 is LNHDA and CDR2 is SQIVND (reference sequence). The CDR3 is 15 residues long. DNA for the CDR3: TGTGCCAGTAGAAAGACAGGGGTAATTATTGAGACCCAGTACTTC. Its translation: CASRKTGVIIETQYF.

Of note for this clone: Additional DNA sequences in this sample encode the identical CDR3. The chain joins TRBV6-5 to TRBJ1-1; 10 bases fit TRBD1. Trimming took 6 bases from V and 2 from J; bases not matched to a gene: 3. The length of the CDR3 is 14 residues. CDR1 MNHEY and CDR2 SVGAGI come from the germline V gene. This CDR3 is CASSRDRGNTEAFF. In nucleotides, the CDR3 is TGTGCCAGCAGCCGGGACAGGGGAAACACTGAAGCTTTCTTT.

The chain is built from TRBV18 and TRBJ2-6; 8 positions agree with TRBD1. The CDR3 contains 16 residues. J lost 4 bases, V lost 6 bases, and 8 bases had no gene match. Germline V gene lookup returns CDR1 KGHSH and CDR2 LQKENI. CDR3 in amino acids: CASSRDRGTGANVLTF. The CDR3 DNA reads as TGTGCCAGCTCCCGAGACAGGGGAACGGGGGCCAACGTCCTGACTTTC.

The chain couples TRBV29-1 to TRBJ2-2; a possible D gene is TRBD1 (6 bases). Germline values: CDR1 SQVTM, CDR2 ANQGSEA. The CDR3 loop spans 13 amino acids. The V end was cut by 5 bases, the J end by 2 bases, with 9 bases between. CDR3 bases: TGCAGCGTTAACAGGGAAAACACCGGGGAGCTGTTTTTT. It codes for CSVNRENTGELFF.

The V gene is TRBV12-3 or TRBV12-4, the J gene TRBJ2-2; weak D call: TRBD2 (6 bases). Trimming cost V 8 bases and J 3 bases, with 7 bases left between them. The CDR3 is made up of 12 amino acids. The CDR3 sequence: CASRGYTGELFF. CDR3 nucleotide sequence: TGTGCCAGCCGGGGGTACACCGGGGAGCTGTTTTTT.

The genes are TRBV5-6 and TRBJ2-5; D might be TRBD2 (6 bases). CDR1 SGHDT and CDR2 YYEEEE come from the germline V gene. Trimming removed 0 bases at V and 5 bases at J, with 11 bases between. This CDR3 region has 14 residues. The CDR3 reads CASSLELAQETQYF. For the CDR3, the DNA is TGTGCCAGCAGCTTGGAACTAGCCCAGGAGACCCAGTACTTC.

V and J are TRBV9 and TRBJ1-2; the D is unclear. This CDR3 has 14 residues. Trimming shortened V by 0 bases and J by 4 bases, and 10 bases separated the two germline ends. Germline CDR1 reads SGDLS; CDR2 reads YYNGEE. CDR3: CASSVAGEVYGYTF. The DNA for the CDR3 is TGTGCCAGCAGCGTAGCTGGGGAGGTCTATGGCTACACCTTC.

The chain is built from TRBV19 and TRBJ2-4; D may be TRBD2 (5 bases). The V gene's germline CDR1 is LNHDA and CDR2 SQIVND (reference sequence). The CDR3 totals 15 residues. V lost 11 bases, J lost 0 bases, and 17 bases lay in between. CDR3 bases: TGTGCCTCCAAGCCGGGCGGACTAGCCAAAAACATTCAGTACTTC. Amino acid sequence: CASKPGGLAKNIQYF. Supplemented by reference TRBV19 and TRBJ2-4, the full variable domain reads DGGITQSPKYLFRKEGQNVTLSCEQNLNHDAMYWYRQDPGQGLRLIYYSQIVNDFQKGDIAEGYSVSREKKESFPLTVTSAQKNPTAFYLCASKPGGLAKNIQYFGAGTRLSVL.

For the CDR3, the DNA is TGTGCCAGTAGTAGGACTTCAAAACCCATCCATACAGATACGCAGTATTTT. Translation gives CASSRTSKPIHTDTQYF. This chain links TRBV19 with TRBJ2-3; possibly TRBD2 for D (5 bases). CDR1 is LNHDA, CDR2 SQIVND, per germline (reference sequence). The CDR3 is 17 residues long. Trimming shortened V by 4 bases and J by 3 bases, and 20 bases separated the two germline ends.

J is TRBJ2-1 and V is TRBV4-1; 9 bases match TRBD1. Germline-derived CDR1 and CDR2 are MGHRA and YSYEKL. Trimming cost V 4 bases and J 2 bases; bases outside gene matches: 3. The CDR3 consists of 15 residues. In DNA form, the CDR3 reads TGCGCCAGCAGCCCAACAGGGGGCACCTACAATGAGCAGTTCTTC. Protein product: CASSPTGGTYNEQFF.

In this sample, this clone turned up a few times. The V and J genes are TRBV6-1 and TRBJ1-2, with 11 nucleotides matching TRBD1. The ends lost 2 bases at V and 6 bases at J; junction bases unmatched: 2. This CDR3 spans 14 amino acids. CDR1 is MNHNS and CDR2 is SASEGT in the germline V gene. In DNA form, the CDR3 reads TGTGCCAGCAGTGAAAGGACAGGGGGCAATGGCTACACCTTC. Protein product: CASSERTGGNGYTF.

The chain uses TRBV20-1 and TRBJ2-5, with TRBD2 matching over 7 bases. This CDR3 region has 15 residues. After removal of 3 bases from V and 5 bases from J, the junction contained 12 bases not matched to a gene. Germline V gives CDR1 DFQATT, CDR2 SNEGSKA (reference sequence). CDR3 in amino acids: CSASHNGRPGETQYF. The DNA for the CDR3 is TGCAGTGCTAGTCACAACGGGAGGCCGGGGGAGACCCAGTACTTC.